These 27 T cell receptor beta chains came from one sample sequenced in a study of post-analysis software for immune sequencing data. The antigens these receptors bind are not known. Prepared libraries of TCR beta cDNA carried unique molecular identifiers. TCRdb processed the PCR reads anew with MiXCR; each CDR3 protein has one entry. The sample lists hundreds of thousands of distinct CDR3 sequences, roughly 27% seen once, with 0.55% to 0.65% in the top ten. Study findings and constraints: Included in a set of about 5 TRBV segments more frequent in patients than controls were TRBV5-6, TRBV5-1 and TRBV20-1.

Sample: blood. The receptors come from a girl aged 5-17 years with multiple sclerosis.

The rearrangement links TRBV13 to TRBJ1-2, with TRBD1 as a possible D gene (5 bases). Between the trimmed V and J ends, which lost 5 bases and 2 bases, there was a span of 12 bases. CDR3 length: 14 residues. The germline gives CDR1 PRHDT, CDR2 FYEKMQ (reference sequence). The CDR3 DNA is TGTGCCAGCAGCGGACGGGGACGGAACTATGGCTACACCTTC. It encodes CASSGRGRNYGYTF.

V gene TRBV6-5 combines with J gene TRBJ2-7; tentative D call: TRBD1 (6 bases). V was clipped by 6 bases and J by 1 base, with 13 bases between them. Per germline, CDR1 MNHEY and CDR2 SVGAGI. The CDR3 consists of 14 residues. Written as DNA, the CDR3 is TGTGCCAGCAGGCACAGGGACCCTTCCTACGAGCAGTACTTC. Translation: CASRHRDPSYEQYF.

This clonotype has more than one count but fewer than ten. The chain has TRBV3-1 and TRBJ2-5; D is ambiguous. The CDR3 length is 15 residues. Trimming left V 4 bases short and J 5 bases short, with 17 bases between. Germline loops: CDR1 LGHDT, CDR2 YNNKEL (reference sequence). The CDR3 spells CASSLDRTREETQYF. CDR3 sequence (DNA): TGTGCCAGCAGCCTAGACCGGACCCGCGAGGAGACCCAGTACTTC.

V gene TRBV5-1 combines with J gene TRBJ2-3, with a tentative D call TRBD2 (6 bases). The germline V gene encodes CDR1 SGHRS and CDR2 YFSETQ. This CDR3 comprises 16 residues. Trimming shortened V by 6 bases and J by 0 bases, and 17 bases separated the two germline ends. The CDR3 spells CASKTDGGPSTDTQYF. Here the CDR3 DNA reads TGCGCCAGCAAGACAGACGGGGGACCGAGCACAGATACGCAGTATTTT.

The sample holds one count of this clonotype. The chain uses TRBV6-1 and TRBJ1-5; D might be TRBD1 (6 bases). Trimming shortened V by 0 bases and J by 6 bases, and 12 bases separated the two germline ends. CDR1 is MNHNS, CDR2 SASEGT, per germline. The CDR3 extends over 15 amino acids. The CDR3 nucleotides read TGTGCCAGCAGTGAAGCATCAGGGGCGTCTCAGCCCCAGCATTTT. It specifies CASSEASGASQPQHF.

The chain carries TRBV5-1 and TRBJ1-1; 7 positions agree with TRBD1. V dropped 4 bases and J dropped 4; count of bases not matched to a gene: 13. This CDR3 is 16 amino acids long. Germline lookup yields CDR1 SGHRS and CDR2 YFSETQ. CDR3 region: CASSVGQRQGGTEAFF. In nucleotides, the CDR3 is TGCGCCAGCAGCGTGGGACAGAGGCAGGGGGGCACTGAAGCTTTCTTT.

This clonotype was counted between two and nine times. At one boundary the junction diverges from the germline segment, which might be a read error. This chain connects TRBV6-5 to TRBJ2-5; a weak D match, TRBD2 (5 bases). Germline lookup yields CDR1 MNHEY and CDR2 SVGAGI. The CDR3 covers 11 residues. The CDR3 protein is CACRGGETQYF. CDR3 nucleotide sequence: TGTGCCTGCAGAGGAGGAGAGACCCAGTACTTC.

This clonotype occurred once. A much larger clone differs from this one at a single base, so this may be a read error. V and J are TRBV20-1 and TRBJ2-1; D might be TRBD2 (6 bases). CDR1 and CDR2 from the germline V gene are DFQATT and SNEGSKA (reference sequence). The CDR3 extends over 14 amino acids. In DNA form, the CDR3 reads TGCACTATCCTCGCCCCGGGAGCAGACAATGAGCAGTTCTTC. Its protein is CTILAPGADNEQFF.

J is TRBJ1-5 and V is TRBV12-3 or TRBV12-4; D might be TRBD1 (6 bases). The CDR3 runs to 15 residues. V shed 6 bases and J shed 4 bases, with 16 bases lying between them. DNA for the CDR3: TGTGCCAGCAGGCTAACTACAGGGAGGAATCAGCCCCAGCATTTT. Protein product: CASRLTTGRNQPQHF.

V and J are TRBV6-1 and TRBJ1-2, with unresolved D. CDR3 length: 15 residues. Germline V gene lookup returns CDR1 MNHNS and CDR2 SASEGT. V was shortened by 1 base and J by 0 bases, with 9 bases between the two germline ends. Here the CDR3 reads CASSEGTETNYGYTF. In DNA form, the CDR3 reads TGTGCCAGCAGTGAAGGAACAGAAACTAACTATGGCTACACCTTC.

This sequence joins TRBV20-1 and TRBJ2-7; TRBD2 matches 10 bases. Losses at the gene ends were 6 bases for V and 2 bases for J; bases not matched to a gene: 16. Germline V gene lookup returns CDR1 DFQATT and CDR2 SNEGSKA (reference sequence). This CDR3 has 17 amino acids. The DNA for the CDR3 is TGCAGTGCCTGCAAGAAACTAGCGGGGAGGGCACCCTACGAGCAGTACTTC. This sequence encodes CSACKKLAGRAPYEQYF.

In this sample, this clonotype turned up many times. The J gene is TRBJ2-5, the V gene TRBV29-1; unclear D gene. The length of the CDR3 is 12 residues. V was pared by 4 bases and J by 0 bases, with 6 bases between. CDR1 SQVTM and CDR2 ANQGSEA come from the germline V gene. For the CDR3, the DNA is TGCAGCGTTGGGGCAAACCAAGAGACCCAGTACTTC. Translation: CSVGANQETQYF.

The chain recombines TRBV29-1 with TRBJ2-3; no clear D gene. CDR3 length equals 13 residues. Germline V gene data show CDR1 as SQVTM and CDR2 as ANQGSEA. Trimming stripped 3 bases from V and 6 bases from J, with 13 bases between. The CDR3 here is CSVDKGQSDTQYF. CDR3 in DNA: TGCAGCGTTGATAAAGGGCAATCGGATACGCAGTATTTT.

The table lists this clonotype with a few counts. The chain has TRBV20-1 and TRBJ2-7; 7 positions match TRBD1. This CDR3 spans 16 amino acids. The trim removed 1 base at V and 1 base at J, leaving 10 bases unmatched. Germline assignment: CDR1 DFQATT and CDR2 SNEGSKA (reference sequence). The CDR3 region is CSARGLPQGFSYEQYF. The CDR3, as DNA: TGCAGTGCTAGAGGCCTACCACAGGGGTTTTCCTACGAGCAGTACTTC.

The genes are TRBV28 and TRBJ1-1; D not resolved. The V and J ends lost 2 bases and 0 bases respectively, with 7 bases between them. There are 14 residues in the CDR3. The germline CDR1 and CDR2 sequences are MDHEN and SYDVKM. The CDR3, as DNA: TGTGCCAGCAGTTTAACACAGCTGAACACTGAAGCTTTCTTT. It specifies CASSLTQLNTEAFF.

The sample holds a few counts of this clonotype. This chain joins TRBV7-9 and TRBJ2-7, with D maybe TRBD2 (5 bases). This CDR3 is built from 14 residues. Trimming took off 1 base at V and 5 bases at J, with 12 bases between the two ends. The germline gives CDR1 SEHNR, CDR2 FQNEAQ (reference sequence). The DNA for the CDR3 is TGTGCCAGCAGCTTAGTCGGAGGAGGTCACGAGCAGTACTTC. Its translation: CASSLVGGGHEQYF.

In this sample, this clonotype turned up a few times. The chain carries TRBV5-1 and TRBJ1-1, with no clear D. CDR1 SGHRS and CDR2 YFSETQ come from the germline V gene. With 2 bases removed from V and 5 bases from J, the gap between germline ends came to 10 bases. The CDR3 length is 13 residues. Here the CDR3 DNA reads TGCGCCAGCAGCTTCGGGCTGGGGACTGAAGCTTTCTTT. Translating it yields CASSFGLGTEAFF.

Only a few counts were recorded for this clonotype. This chain uses TRBV3-1 with TRBJ1-6; possibly TRBD1 for D (6 bases). V was pared by 4 bases and J by 12 bases, with 16 bases between. The CDR3 extends over 14 amino acids. The germline gives CDR1 LGHDT, CDR2 YNNKEL (reference sequence). CDR3 coding DNA: TGTGCCAGCAGCCCAACGGACAGCTGGAGACCCCTCCACTTT. Its protein product is CASSPTDSWRPLHF.

This clonotype was seen only a few times. V and J are TRBV5-1 and TRBJ1-2; D may be TRBD1 (5 bases). Per the germline V gene, CDR1 is SGHRS and CDR2 is YFSETQ. Trimming shortened V by 3 bases and J by 3 bases, and 6 bases separated the two germline ends. The CDR3 extends over 12 amino acids. The CDR3 nucleotides read TGCGCCAGCAGCTGGGGGGACTATGGCTACACCTTC. It yields the protein CASSWGDYGYTF.

The CDR3 loop reads CSATIRDRLKNLGFETQYF. DNA for the CDR3: TGCAGTGCTACGATCCGGGACAGGCTGAAGAACTTAGGGTTTGAGACCCAGTACTTC. The chain employs TRBV20-1 and TRBJ2-5; TRBD1 agrees at 8 bases. This CDR3 spans 19 amino acids. V lost 4 bases, J lost 5 bases, and 24 bases stayed unmatched. CDR1 and CDR2 from the germline V gene are DFQATT and SNEGSKA (reference sequence).

This clonotype came up a few times. A much larger clonotype is one base distant, so this may be a read error. V gene TRBV12-3 or TRBV12-4 combines with J gene TRBJ2-1; D remains ambiguous. CDR3 size: 11 residues. The V end was cut by 6 bases, the J end by 10 bases, with 10 bases between. The CDR3 reads CASSPAKEQFF. The CDR3 nucleotides read TGTGCCAGCAGCCCCGCCAAGGAGCAGTTCTTC.

The chain combines TRBV13 with TRBJ2-2; 8 nucleotides line up with TRBD2. Germline CDR1 and CDR2: PRHDT and FYEKMQ (reference sequence). Unmatched junction bases numbered 9, after V lost 3 bases and J lost 6 bases. This CDR3 spans 16 amino acids. The chain's CDR3 is CASSLAGTRLAGELFF. The CDR3 DNA reads TGTGCCAGCAGCTTGGCCGGGACTAGATTAGCCGGGGAGCTGTTTTTT.

There are many counts of this clonotype. The rearrangement joins TRBV29-1 to TRBJ2-7, with D maybe TRBD1 (6 bases). The germline V gene has CDR1 SQVTM and CDR2 ANQGSEA. The V end was cut by 4 bases, the J end by 2 bases, with 12 bases between. There are 13 residues in the CDR3. For the CDR3, the DNA is TGCAGCGTTGGGACAGACAAAACCTACGAGCAGTACTTC. As protein: CSVGTDKTYEQYF.

This chain uses TRBV28 with TRBJ2-4, with 7 bases that match TRBD1. There are 13 residues in the CDR3. Per germline, CDR1 MDHEN and CDR2 SYDVKM. V trimming: 3 bases; J trimming: 8 bases; junction bases outside the gene matches: 4. The CDR3 DNA reads TGTGCCAGCAGTTTGCTTACAGGGGACATTCAGTACTTC. It yields the protein CASSLLTGDIQYF.

A few counts support this clonotype. This chain links TRBV6-1 with TRBJ2-5; D possibly matches TRBD1 or TRBD2 (5 bases each). Trimming took 6 bases from V and 4 from J, leaving 24 bases between them. The CDR3 is 17 amino acids. Germline V gene sequence: CDR1 MNHNS, CDR2 SASEGT. The CDR3 loop reads CASSRGRTTPGIETQYF. The CDR3 bases are TGTGCCAGCAGCCGAGGACGGACAACCCCGGGGATAGAGACCCAGTACTTC.

This clonotype was recorded a few times. The chain joins TRBV20-1 to TRBJ1-6; TRBD1 matches 8 bases. J was trimmed by 9 bases and V by 3 bases; bases with no gene match: 10. CDR1 is DFQATT and CDR2 is SNEGSKA in the germline V gene (reference sequence). This CDR3 is 15 amino acids long. CDR3 nucleotides: TGCAGTGCTAGTGTGGGACAGGCGGTTTTTTCACCCCTCCACTTT. This translates into CSASVGQAVFSPLHF.

The V call is TRBV27, the J call TRBJ1-5; tentative D call: TRBD1 (6 bases). The CDR3 contains 17 residues. Trimming left V 3 bases short and J 6 bases short, with 21 bases between. CDR1 is MNHEY, CDR2 SMNVEV, per germline (reference sequence). CDR3 protein: CASSFYPKQGGGQPQHF. CDR3 DNA sequence: TGTGCCAGCAGTTTTTACCCGAAACAGGGAGGAGGTCAGCCCCAGCATTTT.